The 30 T cell receptor beta chains given below trace back to one sample, sequenced in a study of beta chain features in type 1 diabetes. General study points: Among all four CD4+ subsets, Type 1 diabetes patients had TCRB CDR3s that were moderately but significantly shorter.

Reverse transcription of all isolated RNA meant that expressed TCRB transcripts were sequenced. TCRdb keeps only in-frame clones here, not all; method: immunoSEQ multiplex PCR. The sample gives hundreds of thousands of clones, 13% of which show up once; 0.022% is in the top ten. Their specific antigens are unknown. The sequenced material came from naive CD4+ T cells from blood. The receptors derive from a man in his late teens or twenties with type 1 diabetes.

This clone was counted between two and nine times. The CDR3 spells CASRRVGQRSYEQYF. The CDR3, as DNA: TGCGCCAGCAGGCGAGTGGGACAGCGCTCCTACGAGCAGTACTTC. The chain couples TRBV4-1 to TRBJ2-7, with TRBD1 matching 7 bases. The CDR3 contains 15 residues. Germline CDR1 and CDR2: MGHRA and YSYEKL. Trimming took 6 bases from V and 0 from J; bases not matched to a gene: 8.

This clone turned up a few times. The chain joins TRBV12-5 to TRBJ2-1; maybe TRBD1 (6 bases). CDR1 is LGHNT, CDR2 FRNRAP, per germline. The CDR3 consists of 12 residues. V lost 6 bases to trimming and J lost 7 bases, with 10 bases between them. CDR3 nucleotide sequence: TGTGCTAGTGGCGGGACAAGAAATGAGCAGTTCTTC. Translation: CASGGTRNEQFF.

The V and J genes are TRBV6-6 and TRBJ1-1; no firm D call. This CDR3 spans 14 amino acids. Trimming removed 0 bases from V and 7 bases from J, with 12 bases in between. Germline V gene sequence: CDR1 MNHNY, CDR2 SVGAGI (reference sequence). In DNA, the CDR3 is TGTGCCAGCAGTTACTCGAGGGCGCGACTTGAAGCTTTCTTT. Translation: CASSYSRARLEAFF.

This clone was counted between two and nine times. The chain has TRBV29-1 and TRBJ2-2; tentative D call: TRBD2 (7 bases). The germline V gene encodes CDR1 SQVTM and CDR2 ANQGSEA. The CDR3 consists of 15 residues. V lost 3 bases and J lost 0, with 11 bases in between. The chain's CDR3 is CSVDRGASNTGELFF. DNA for the CDR3: TGCAGCGTTGATCGGGGGGCTTCGAACACCGGGGAGCTGTTTTTT.

In this sample, this clone turned up a few times. The chain combines TRBV19 with TRBJ1-2; 7 positions match TRBD1. Germline V lookup: CDR1 LNHDA, CDR2 SQIVND (reference sequence). Trimming at V came to 3 bases and at J to 8 bases, leaving 9 bases not matched to a gene. The CDR3 consists of 14 residues. The CDR3 sequence is CASSMGTVLRGYTF. In DNA, the CDR3 is TGTGCCAGTAGTATGGGGACAGTGTTACGCGGCTACACCTTC.

This rearrangement joins TRBV7-9 to TRBJ2-1; tentative D call: TRBD1 (6 bases). Germline V gene data show CDR1 as SEHNR and CDR2 as FQNEAQ (reference sequence). This CDR3 has 15 amino acids. V dropped 3 bases and J dropped 4 bases, with 13 bases sitting between them. The CDR3 nucleotides are TGTGCCAGCAGCTTGGACAGCATCCCATACAATGAGCAGTTCTTC. Translated, it gives CASSLDSIPYNEQFF.

This clone came up a few times. V is TRBV27 and J is TRBJ2-3, with TRBD2 matching 7 bases. The V segment lost 8 bases and the J segment 4 bases; nucleotides outside the gene matches: 12. This CDR3 comprises 15 residues. The germline gives CDR1 MNHEY, CDR2 SMNVEV (reference sequence). CDR3 amino acids: CASGWASGGSDTQYF. The DNA for the CDR3 is TGTGCCAGCGGTTGGGCTAGCGGCGGTTCAGATACGCAGTATTTT.

The genes are TRBV7-9 and TRBJ1-1, with 7 positions matching TRBD1. There are 13 residues in the CDR3. From germline, CDR1 is SEHNR and CDR2 FQNEAQ (reference sequence). V dropped 5 bases and J dropped 4; count of bases not matched to a gene: 4. CDR3 protein: CASSRGQSTEAFF. DNA for the CDR3: TGTGCCAGCAGCCGGGGACAGAGCACTGAAGCTTTCTTT.

This chain uses TRBV5-1 with TRBJ2-3; 9 positions match TRBD1. The CDR3 runs 18 residues. The germline gives CDR1 SGHRS, CDR2 YFSETQ. J lost 1 base, V lost 4 bases, and 13 bases had no gene match. As DNA, the CDR3 is TGCGCCAGCAGCCCTGCCTTGGGACAGGGTCCTCGCACAGATACGCAGTATTTT. Encoded protein: CASSPALGQGPRTDTQYF. Full variable domain (missing parts from reference TRBV5-1 and TRBJ2-3): KAGVTQTPRYLIKTRGQQVTLSCSPISGHRSVSWYQQTPGQGLQFLFEYFSETQRNKGNFPGRFSGRQFSNSRSEMNVSTLELGDSALYLCASSPALGQGPRTDTQYFGPGTRLTVL.

This clone was seen only a few times. V is TRBV29-1 and J is TRBJ2-7, with D possibly matching TRBD2 (5 bases). This CDR3 has 13 amino acids. The germline V gene has CDR1 SQVTM and CDR2 ANQGSEA. Trimming removed 7 bases from V and 0 bases from J, with 13 bases in between. As DNA, the CDR3 is TGCAGCGCCCAGGACGGAGGCTCCTACGAGCAGTACTTC. The encoded protein is CSAQDGGSYEQYF.

Concerning this clone itself: The sample holds other DNA sequences that translate to the same CDR3. The CDR3 DNA is TGTGCCTGGAGTGGGCTGGAGACCCAGTACTTC. Amino acids: CAWSGLETQYF. This chain connects TRBV30 to TRBJ2-5; D unclear. The germline V and J ends were trimmed by 1 base and 5 bases, with 5 bases remaining between them. This CDR3 is 11 amino acids long. Per the germline V gene, CDR1 is GTSNPN and CDR2 is SVGIG (reference sequence).

The chain has TRBV25-1 and TRBJ2-5; D not certain. Trimming pared 10 bases from V and 2 bases from J, leaving 8 bases between. Germline CDR1 and CDR2: MGHDK and SYGVNS. The CDR3 has 11 amino acids. The CDR3 DNA sequence: TGTGCCACCACTGGACAAGAGACCCAGTACTTC. Translation gives CATTGQETQYF.

This clone was found a few times. The chain combines TRBV9 with TRBJ1-2; TRBD1 matches 10 bases. Germline V gene sequence: CDR1 SGDLS, CDR2 YYNGEE. This CDR3 spans 15 amino acids. V gave up 4 bases and J gave up 7 bases; unmatched junction bases: 10. The CDR3 DNA sequence: TGTGCCAGCAGCCGGGGACAGGGGCCTTTTCTTGGCTACACCTTC. It encodes CASSRGQGPFLGYTF.

The rearrangement links TRBV30 to TRBJ1-2; TRBD1 aligns across 8 bases. Germline V CDR1 and CDR2: GTSNPN, SVGIG (reference sequence). With V trimmed by 5 bases and J by 4 bases, 9 bases remained unmatched. CDR3 length: 14 residues. The CDR3 protein is CAWVGQGRLYGYTF. CDR3 coding DNA: TGTGCCTGGGTTGGACAGGGACGACTCTATGGCTACACCTTC.

This clone was found a few times. The chain employs TRBV18 and TRBJ1-4; 8 nucleotides match TRBD1. The CDR3 contains 13 residues. Trimming at V came to 5 bases and at J to 7 bases, leaving 3 bases not matched to a gene. The germline CDR1 and CDR2 sequences are KGHSH and LQKENI. The CDR3 reads CASSAQGGEKLFF. The CDR3 region has the DNA TGTGCCAGCTCAGCACAGGGGGGTGAAAAACTGTTTTTT. Full variable domain (outside the CDR3, taken from reference TRBV18 and TRBJ1-4): NAGVMQNPRHLVRRRGQEARLRCSPMKGHSHVYWYRQLPEEGLKFMVYLQKENIIDESGMPKERFSAEFPKEGPSILRIQQVVRGDSAAYFCASSAQGGEKLFFGSGTQLSVL.

J is TRBJ2-3 and V is TRBV14; D is ambiguous. CDR3 size: 14 residues. Germline V lookup: CDR1 SGHDN, CDR2 FVKESK. Trimming removed 6 bases from V and 1 base from J, with 11 bases in between. This chain's CDR3 is CASRALEGTDTQYF. The CDR3 DNA follows: TGTGCCAGCAGAGCATTGGAAGGCACAGATACGCAGTATTTT.

Turning to this clone: Other nucleotide sequences from this sample produce the same CDR3. This chain joins TRBV6-5 and TRBJ1-2; D is perhaps TRBD1 (5 bases). Germline-derived CDR1 and CDR2 are MNHEY and SVGAGI. The CDR3 runs 12 residues. Trimming left V 4 bases short and J 4 bases short, with 7 bases between. The CDR3, as DNA: TGTGCCAGCAGTTCCGACAGCTATGGCTACACCTTC. This codes for CASSSDSYGYTF.

The rearrangement uses TRBV15 and TRBJ1-1; no clear D. Trimming took 1 base from V and 3 from J, leaving 15 bases between them. CDR3 length equals 16 residues. Germline V gene lookup returns CDR1 LNHNV and CDR2 YYDKDF (reference sequence). In DNA, the CDR3 is TGTGCCACCAGCAGAGTCAGGAGGGAGGAGGACACTGAAGCTTTCTTT. Protein sequence: CATSRVRREEDTEAFF. Supplemented by reference TRBV15 and TRBJ1-1, the full variable domain reads DAMVIQNPRYQVTQFGKPVTLSCSQTLNHNVMYWYQQKSSQAPKLLFHYYDKDFNNEADTPDNFQSRRPNTSFCFLDIRSPGLGDTAMYLCATSRVRREEDTEAFFGQGTRLTVV.

The genes are TRBV6-6 and TRBJ2-5; weak D call: TRBD1 (6 bases). V was clipped by 6 bases and J by 3 bases, with 14 bases between them. This CDR3 has 14 amino acids. Germline V gene lookup returns CDR1 MNHNY and CDR2 SVGAGI (reference sequence). The CDR3 coding sequence is TGTGCCAGCAGACCCCCCGGGACAAAAGAGACCCAGTACTTC. Protein sequence: CASRPPGTKETQYF.

The rearrangement uses TRBV10-3 and TRBJ2-6, with TRBD1 matching 9 bases. The V gene's germline CDR1 is ENHRY and CDR2 SYGVKD. The CDR3 has 19 residues. V lost 11 bases to trimming and J lost 0 bases; unmatched junction nucleotides: 17. CDR3 DNA sequence: TGTGCCTCCTCCGGGACAGGGCAAGATAGGGCCTCTGGGGCCAACGTCCTGACTTTC. Residues: CASSGTGQDRASGANVLTF.

The table lists this clone with a few counts. This chain uses TRBV19 with TRBJ1-1; 10 bases match TRBD1. Germline assignment: CDR1 LNHDA and CDR2 SQIVND (reference sequence). After removal of 9 bases from V and 4 bases from J, the junction contained 8 bases not matched to a gene. This CDR3 comprises 14 residues. CDR3 nucleotide sequence: TGTGCCAGCACCGGGACAGGGGACGCCACTGAAGCTTTCTTT. This translates into CASTGTGDATEAFF.

The chain uses TRBV5-6 and TRBJ1-1; D remains unclear. V gave up 5 bases and J gave up 0 bases, with 8 bases separating them. CDR1 is SGHDT, CDR2 YYEEEE, per germline. This CDR3 is 13 amino acids long. In nucleotides, the CDR3 is TGTGCCAGCAGACCTGCAATGAACACTGAAGCTTTCTTT. Its translation: CASRPAMNTEAFF.

The rearrangement uses TRBV30 and TRBJ2-5; 12 positions match TRBD2. The junction had 12 bases not matched to a gene; V was cut back by 8 bases and J by 5 bases. CDR1 is GTSNPN and CDR2 is SVGIG in the germline V gene (reference sequence). The CDR3 sequence is 15 residues long. CDR3 bases: TGTGCCACCACCCCGACTAGCGGGGGTTGGGAGACCCAGTACTTC. Encoded protein: CATTPTSGGWETQYF.

V gene TRBV7-2 combines with J gene TRBJ2-1; D is undetermined. The ends were cut back, 4 bases at V and 8 bases at J, with 6 bases in the middle. Germline CDR1 SGHTA, CDR2 FQGNSA. CDR3 length: 11 residues. CDR3 nucleotide sequence: TGTGCCAGCAGCTCCAACTATGAGCAGTTCTTC. As protein: CASSSNYEQFF.

This clone has just a few counts. This chain connects TRBV7-9 to TRBJ2-3, with TRBD2 matching over 11 bases. Germline V CDR1 and CDR2: SEHNR, FQNEAQ (reference sequence). The length of the CDR3 is 16 residues. J gave up 2 bases and V 4 bases, and 5 bases lay outside the gene matches. The CDR3 loop reads CASSSLAGDITDTQYF. Written as DNA, the CDR3 is TGTGCCAGCAGCTCACTAGCGGGGGACATCACAGATACGCAGTATTTT.

Here the CDR3 reads CASSHPPRTGNGYTF. Here the CDR3 DNA reads TGCGCCAGCAGCCACCCACCGCGGACAGGGAATGGCTACACCTTC. This sequence joins TRBV4-1 and TRBJ1-2; 8 bases line up with TRBD1. Unmatched junction bases numbered 9, after V lost 3 bases and J lost 6 bases. The germline V gene has CDR1 MGHRA and CDR2 YSYEKL. This CDR3 is built from 15 residues.

This clone has a handful of counts. The rearrangement links TRBV29-1 to TRBJ2-1; 8 nucleotides match TRBD2. Germline V gene sequence: CDR1 SQVTM, CDR2 ANQGSEA. The CDR3 covers 13 residues. With V trimmed by 2 bases and J by 7 bases, 4 bases remained unmatched. This chain's CDR3 is CSVERGGRNEQFF. The CDR3 DNA reads TGCAGCGTTGAACGGGGGGGCCGGAATGAGCAGTTCTTC.

The CDR3 loop is CASSHNNEQFF. CDR3 bases: TGTGCCAGCAGCCACAACAATGAGCAGTTCTTC. The chain links TRBV14 to TRBJ2-1; D is uncertain. Germline CDR1 reads SGHDN; CDR2 reads FVKESK. Trimming removed 3 bases from V and 5 bases from J, with 2 bases in between. The CDR3 contains 11 residues.

The chain combines TRBV27 with TRBJ2-3; D is perhaps TRBD2 (6 bases). V lost 3 bases, J lost 0 bases, and 16 bases lay in between. The CDR3 totals 17 residues. Looked up from germline, CDR1 is MNHEY and CDR2 is SMNVEV (reference sequence). CDR3 nucleotide sequence: TGTGCCAGCAGTTTCCTATTTGAAGGGACTAGCACAGATACGCAGTATTTT. It encodes CASSFLFEGTSTDTQYF.

V is TRBV5-4 and J is TRBJ2-1; 7 positions agree with TRBD1. After removal of 2 bases from V and 0 bases from J, the junction contained 5 bases not matched to a gene. This CDR3 spans 16 amino acids. CDR1 is SGHNT, CDR2 YYREEE, per germline (reference sequence). The CDR3 spells CASSLQGRSSYNEQFF. For the CDR3, the DNA is TGTGCCAGCAGCTTACAGGGGCGCAGCTCCTACAATGAGCAGTTCTTC.